The clone carrying this T cell receptor beta chain was observed a handful of times. The sample belongs to a study of blood T cell repertoires in COVID-19. Overall study context: Samples taken during acute and convalescent COVID-19 were collected in the United States, Italy and Spain.

Sequencing used immunoSEQ multiplex PCR; TCRdb keeps in-frame clones, though not all of them. This sample yields roughly 150,000 clones, of which 70% to 90% are seen a single time; over 2.5% belongs to the top ten. Trimming pared 6 bases from V and 5 bases from J, leaving 13 bases between. The CDR3 consists of 14 residues. CDR1 is LNHDA and CDR2 is SQIVND in the germline V gene (reference sequence). Source material: peripheral blood. This TCR derives from a man aged 45-65 years with acute or convalescent COVID-19. V usage is TRBV19 and J usage is TRBJ2-2; tentatively, D is TRBD1 (5 bases). The CDR3 sequence: CASRRQGRTGELFF. The CDR3 bases are TGTGCCAGTAGACGGCAGGGTCGAACCGGGGAGCTGTTTTTT.